Below, 2 T cell receptor beta chains from the same sample are listed, as sequenced in a study of T cells after somatic rescue of genetic block. The repertoire was sequenced with immunoSEQ multiplex PCR; TCRdb's copy has only in-frame clones and lacks some. The profile shows approximately 65,000 clones, around 93% of them singletons. Sequencing was done on a sample of peripheral blood mononuclear cells (PBMCs). These receptors were obtained from a man aged 35 to 55.

This rearrangement joins TRBV18 to TRBJ1-3, with 7 bases fitting TRBD1. This CDR3 has 17 residues. Trimming took 5 bases from V and 3 from J; bases not matched to a gene: 13. Germline assignment: CDR1 KGHSH and CDR2 LQKENI. CDR3 amino acids: CASSMGVSRGYGNTIYF. CDR3 bases: TGTGCCAGCTCAATGGGTGTCTCCAGGGGGTATGGAAACACCATATATTTT.

The rearrangement uses TRBV5-8 and TRBJ1-5; tentatively, D is TRBD1 (6 bases). The CDR3 is 15 residues long. V gave up 0 bases and J gave up 7 bases, with 14 bases separating them. Germline V gives CDR1 SGHTS, CDR2 YDEGEE. The CDR3: CASSLGGQGIQPQHF. CDR3 nucleotide sequence: TGTGCCAGCAGCTTGGGCGGCCAGGGGATCCAGCCCCAGCATTTT.